Listed here is a single T cell receptor (beta chain). The antigen is unknown. The germline V gene has CDR1 MGHRA and CDR2 YSYEKL. With 4 bases clipped from V and 5 bases from J, the junction kept 5 bases outside the gene matches. This CDR3 comprises 15 residues. The data were obtained in a study of cytomegalovirus exposure and HLA in healthy donors. Study background: Unique TCR beta sequences numbering some 120 million came from approximately 180 million T cells in an earlier analysis. Study results and caveats: The dataset shows that most TCR sequences were rare, while some public TCRs occurred in many donors. In a later analysis, TCR beta V- and J-gene trimming showed a link to a missense DCLRE1C variant.

The PCR employed 60 Vbeta primers together with 13 Jbeta primers. Only in-frame clones appear in the TCRdb table, and some are missing; sequencing was by immunoSEQ multiplex PCR. The sample lists around 50,000 clones, about four fifths seen once, with around 1.8% in the top ten. This receptor was identified in a man aged 40-49 years in good health and CMV-seronegative. The chain links TRBV4-1 to TRBJ2-2; 9 bases fit TRBD2. Sequenced material: PBMCs. In nucleotides, the CDR3 is TGCGCCAGCAGCCTAAGACTAGCGGAAACCGGGGAGCTGTTTTTT. This gives the protein CASSLRLAETGELFF.